Following are 14 T cell receptor beta chains from one sample sequenced in a study of cytomegalovirus exposure and HLA in healthy donors. PCR primers comprised 60 Vbeta and 13 Jbeta primers. TCRdb keeps only in-frame clones here, not all; method: immunoSEQ multiplex PCR. The data show about 82,000 clones, approximately 68% seen once. Sequenced sample: PBMCs. These receptors originate from a woman between 50 and 59 years old in good health and CMV-seropositive.

The J gene is TRBJ2-2, the V gene TRBV14; tentative D call: TRBD2 (5 bases). This CDR3 region has 13 residues. Germline V gene data show CDR1 as SGHDN and CDR2 as FVKESK. V lost 1 base to trimming and J lost 6 bases, with 6 bases between them. CDR3 nucleotides: TGTGCCAGCAGCCAAGGGACTGCCGGGGAGCTGTTTTTT. Translation gives CASSQGTAGELFF.

This rearrangement joins TRBV30 to TRBJ1-5; 7 bases fit TRBD1. This CDR3 has 13 amino acids. V gave up 0 bases and J gave up 7 bases; unmatched junction bases: 3. The V gene's germline CDR1 is GTSNPN and CDR2 SVGIG (reference sequence). The chain's CDR3 is CAWSVTGAQPQHF. The CDR3 DNA reads as TGTGCCTGGAGTGTCACAGGGGCCCAGCCCCAGCATTTT.

This clone showed up many times. The CDR3 is CSVESGDEQFF. Here the CDR3 DNA reads TGCAGCGTTGAATCAGGGGATGAGCAGTTCTTC. This rearrangement joins TRBV29-1 to TRBJ2-1; possibly TRBD1 for D (6 bases). Between the trimmed V and J ends, which lost 2 bases and 8 bases, there was a span of 7 bases. In germline, CDR1 is SQVTM, CDR2 ANQGSEA. The CDR3 loop spans 11 amino acids.

This rearrangement joins TRBV7-3 to TRBJ2-2, with D possibly TRBD2 on 6 matching bases. Trimming removed 2 bases from V and 6 bases from J, with 16 bases in between. The CDR3 extends over 16 amino acids. The germline V gene encodes CDR1 SGHTA and CDR2 FQGTGA. This chain's CDR3 is CASSLELAGVAGELFF. Here the CDR3 DNA reads TGTGCCAGCAGCTTAGAACTAGCAGGCGTCGCCGGGGAGCTGTTTTTT.

This chain links TRBV28 with TRBJ2-1; D remains ambiguous. The CDR3 is 16 amino acids. The germline CDR1 and CDR2 sequences are MDHEN and SYDVKM. Trimming removed 5 bases from V and 0 bases from J, with 14 bases in between. The CDR3 DNA is TGTGCCAGCAGTACGCGACTGGAACACTCCTACAATGAGCAGTTCTTC. It is translated as CASSTRLEHSYNEQFF.

The chain combines TRBV21-1 with TRBJ1-5. TRBV21-1 is flagged as a pseudogene. The CDR3 loop spans 16 amino acids. DNA for the CDR3: TGTGCCAGCAGCAATGAGAGGCCAGAGCGCAATCAGCCCCAGCATTTT. Protein product: CASSNERPERNQPQHF.

This chain links TRBV10-3 with TRBJ2-2; 14 nucleotides line up with TRBD2. Germline CDR1 ENHRY, CDR2 SYGVKD. J lost 6 bases, V lost 7 bases, and 7 bases had no gene match. The CDR3 covers 16 residues. The CDR3 here is CAINNGLAGGAGELFF. The DNA of the CDR3 is TGTGCCATCAATAATGGACTAGCGGGGGGAGCCGGGGAGCTGTTTTTT.

This clone was detected only a few times. V and J are TRBV6-5 and TRBJ2-3; D is unclear. CDR1 is MNHEY, CDR2 SVGAGI, per germline. V lost 0 bases and J 5 bases, leaving 6 bases between the germline ends. The CDR3 spans 13 residues. The CDR3 protein is CASSYSAGDTQYF. The CDR3 nucleotides read TGTGCCAGCAGTTACTCGGCAGGAGATACGCAGTATTTT.

The V call is TRBV6-5, the J call TRBJ1-4, with D possibly being TRBD1 (5 bases). The CDR3 has 15 amino acids. CDR1 is MNHEY and CDR2 is SVGAGI in the germline V gene. V was clipped by 6 bases and J by 5 bases, with 16 bases between them. Here the CDR3 reads CASRTSGGLNEKLFF. The CDR3 DNA reads TGTGCCAGCAGAACTTCGGGGGGTTTAAATGAAAAACTGTTTTTT.

This chain connects TRBV4-2 to TRBJ2-3; 13 nucleotides agree with TRBD2. This CDR3 is 16 amino acids long. In germline, CDR1 is LGHNA, CDR2 YNFKEQ. The trim removed 1 base at V and 4 bases at J, leaving 2 bases unmatched. In DNA form, the CDR3 reads TGTGCCAGCAGCCAAGGACTAGCGGGGGGAGCAGATACGCAGTATTTT. It codes for CASSQGLAGGADTQYF.

This clone was observed a handful of times. V and J are TRBV7-9 and TRBJ2-2; weak D call: TRBD2 (5 bases). Germline V gene lookup returns CDR1 SEHNR and CDR2 FQNEAQ (reference sequence). CDR3 length: 16 amino acids. The V gene lost 5 bases and the J gene lost 1 base, with 14 bases spanning the gap. The CDR3 DNA sequence: TGTGCCAGCAGCATCACTCAGACTAAGAACACCGGGGAGCTGTTTTTT. This encodes CASSITQTKNTGELFF.

The rearrangement joins TRBV6-1 to TRBJ1-4; possibly TRBD1 for D (6 bases). The germline gives CDR1 MNHNS, CDR2 SASEGT. V lost 7 bases and J lost 7, with 13 bases in between. The CDR3 sequence is 13 residues long. This CDR3 is CASMAGASEKLFF. CDR3 DNA: TGTGCCAGCATGGCAGGGGCCTCTGAAAAACTGTTTTTT.

The chain has TRBV28 and TRBJ2-7; TRBD1 is a possible D gene (7 bases). The ends were cut back, 3 bases at V and 0 bases at J, with 12 bases in the middle. Germline V gene lookup returns CDR1 MDHEN and CDR2 SYDVKM. The CDR3 totals 15 residues. The CDR3 nucleotides read TGTGCCAGCAGTTTTCCAGGGGGAGGCTCCTACGAGCAGTACTTC. As protein: CASSFPGGGSYEQYF.

The chain couples TRBV5-8 to TRBJ1-5; no reliable D call. From germline, CDR1 is SGHTS and CDR2 YDEGEE. V lost 0 bases and J lost 0, with 7 bases in between. The CDR3 totals 15 residues. The CDR3 protein is CASSLGDYSNQPQHF. The DNA for the CDR3 is TGTGCCAGCAGCTTGGGAGACTATAGCAATCAGCCCCAGCATTTT. Based on the CDR3 plus reference TRBV5-8 and TRBJ1-5, the full variable domain is EAGVTQSPTHLIKTRGQQATLRCSPISGHTSVYWYQQALGLGLQFLLWYDEGEERNRGNFPPRFSGRQFPNYSSELNVNALELEDSALYLCASSLGDYSNQPQHFGDGTRLSIL.